These 27 T cell receptor beta chains were sequenced from one sample in a study of beta chain features in type 1 diabetes. The study reverse transcribed the entire isolated RNA, so it sequenced expressed TCRB transcripts. TCRdb keeps only in-frame clones here, not all; method: immunoSEQ multiplex PCR. Here the sample spans hundreds of thousands of clones, roughly 17% being singletons. Sequenced sample: naive CD4+ T cells from blood. The receptors come from a woman aged 18-29 years in good health.

J is TRBJ2-1 and V is TRBV5-8, with 12 bases that match TRBD2. The germline gives CDR1 SGHTS, CDR2 YDEGEE. This CDR3 has 15 residues. Germline trimming cut 4 bases from V and 5 bases from J; bases unmatched to any gene: 4. CDR3 sequence (DNA): TGTGCCAGCAGCACAGGACTAGCGGGGCACAATGAGCAGTTCTTC. This gives the protein CASSTGLAGHNEQFF.

This clone occurred a few times. J is TRBJ2-1 and V is TRBV15, with 7 bases lining up with TRBD1. Per germline, CDR1 LNHNV and CDR2 YYDKDF (reference sequence). The V and J ends lost 3 bases and 13 bases, in that order; junction bases with no gene match: 3. There are 11 residues in the CDR3. CDR3 sequence: CATSRGQLQFF. The CDR3 nucleotides are TGTGCCACCAGCAGGGGACAGCTCCAGTTCTTC.

J is TRBJ1-2 and V is TRBV18; no clear D gene. The CDR3 totals 13 residues. V was trimmed by 2 bases and J by 3 bases, leaving 7 bases between them. The germline gives CDR1 KGHSH, CDR2 LQKENI. CDR3 loop: CASSPSADYGYTF. In DNA, the CDR3 is TGTGCCAGCTCACCATCAGCTGACTATGGCTACACCTTC.

The V gene is TRBV29-1, the J gene TRBJ2-7, with D possibly TRBD1 on 6 matching bases. Germline V CDR1 and CDR2: SQVTM, ANQGSEA. Trimming took off 7 bases at V and 5 bases at J, with 15 bases between the two ends. CDR3 length: 12 residues. CDR3 bases: TGCAGCGCGTGGGCGGCAGGGGACGAGCAGTACTTC. This sequence encodes CSAWAAGDEQYF.

The table lists this clone with a few counts. This chain links TRBV27 with TRBJ2-5; the match to TRBD1 covers 7 bases. The CDR3 sequence is 14 residues long. The germline CDR1 and CDR2 sequences are MNHEY and SMNVEV (reference sequence). The junction had 3 bases not matched to a gene; V was cut back by 0 bases and J by 5 bases. Here the CDR3 DNA reads TGTGCCAGCAGTTTATCAAGGGGGCTTGAGACCCAGTACTTC. The encoded protein is CASSLSRGLETQYF.

The chain couples TRBV7-2 to TRBJ2-1, with D unresolved. The CDR3 has 15 amino acids. Trimming pared 2 bases from V and 3 bases from J, leaving 11 bases between. CDR1 is SGHTA and CDR2 is FQGNSA in the germline V gene. CDR3 sequence reads: CASSLWASDYNEQFF. In DNA form, the CDR3 reads TGTGCCAGCAGCTTATGGGCCTCCGACTACAATGAGCAGTTCTTC.

This clone showed up just a few times. This rearrangement joins TRBV25-1 to TRBJ2-5, with D uncertain. The DNA matches TRBJ2-7 better at its end, which makes the J call doubtful. This CDR3 region has 12 residues. Germline lookup yields CDR1 MGHDK and CDR2 SYGVNS. In DNA form, the CDR3 reads TGTGCCAGCAGGAGCCAGTCCTACGAGCAGTACTTC. Protein sequence: CASRSQSYEQYF.

This clone has only a few counts. The CDR3, as DNA: TGTGCCAGCAACCCACAGGGGTTCGGGACTGAAGCTTTCTTT. It is translated as CASNPQGFGTEAFF. The chain has TRBV7-9 and TRBJ1-1; 7 bases fit TRBD1. V was clipped by 7 bases and J by 5 bases; unmatched bases: 10. The CDR3 loop spans 14 amino acids. Germline lookup yields CDR1 SEHNR and CDR2 FQNEAQ (reference sequence).

As to this clone: Relative to the germline gene, one junction end is altered; a read error may explain this. This sequence joins TRBV5-4 and TRBJ1-3; a weak D match, TRBD1 (5 bases). Looked up from germline, CDR1 is SGHNT and CDR2 is YYREEE (reference sequence). The CDR3 totals 14 residues. CDR3 DNA: TGCGCCAGCAGCCGTCAGGGCTCTGGAAACACCATATATTTT. It yields the protein CASSRQGSGNTIYF.

J is TRBJ2-5 and V is TRBV2, with unresolved D. The ends were cut back, 3 bases at V and 5 bases at J, with 10 bases in the middle. Germline CDR1 and CDR2: SNHLY and FYNNEI. The CDR3 is 13 residues long. This CDR3 reads CASSDRRRETQYF. CDR3 DNA: TGTGCCAGCAGTGATAGGAGAAGGGAGACCCAGTACTTC.

In this sample, this clone turned up a few times. The V gene is TRBV9, the J gene TRBJ2-4; D not resolved. The CDR3 covers 16 residues. Germline V gene lookup returns CDR1 SGDLS and CDR2 YYNGEE. Trimming took off 0 bases at V and 2 bases at J, with 12 bases between the two ends. CDR3 loop: CASSVGPVSTKNIQYF. CDR3 bases: TGTGCCAGCAGCGTAGGCCCAGTTAGTACCAAAAACATTCAGTACTTC.

In its sample, this clone was seen a few times. CDR3 nucleotide sequence: TGTGCCAGCAGCCAAACACTAGCGGGAGGCTCCTACAATGAGCAGTTCTTC. Residues: CASSQTLAGGSYNEQFF. The chain is built from TRBV4-2 and TRBJ2-1, with 12 bases matching TRBD2. Germline V gene sequence: CDR1 LGHNA, CDR2 YNFKEQ. V shed 2 bases, J shed 0 bases, and the junction held 2 bases outside the gene matches. CDR3 length equals 17 residues.

This clone has a handful of counts. The chain uses TRBV7-3 and TRBJ2-2; D possibly corresponds to TRBD1 (6 bases). The CDR3 is made up of 15 amino acids. V lost 1 base and J 2 bases, leaving 8 bases between the germline ends. Germline CDR1 reads SGHTA; CDR2 reads FQGTGA. In DNA, the CDR3 is TGTGCCAGCAGCTTAAACAGGGTTAACACCGGGGAGCTGTTTTTT. This sequence encodes CASSLNRVNTGELFF.

In this sample, this clone turned up a few times. The J gene is TRBJ2-2, the V gene TRBV7-9; 9 bases fit TRBD2. The CDR3 loop spans 15 amino acids. V dropped 8 bases and J dropped 6; count of bases not matched to a gene: 10. CDR1 SEHNR and CDR2 FQNEAQ come from the germline V gene (reference sequence). In DNA form, the CDR3 reads TGTGCCAGCGGTAATAGCGGGAGTTCGGCCGGGGAGCTGTTTTTT. Translation gives CASGNSGSSAGELFF.

The chain combines TRBV7-6 with TRBJ2-3; 13 bases align to TRBD2. J lost 5 bases, V lost 1 base, and 9 bases had no gene match. CDR3 length equals 18 residues. The germline gives CDR1 SGHVS, CDR2 FNYEAQ. The CDR3 protein is CASSLEATSGRAIDTQYF. In DNA form, the CDR3 reads TGTGCCAGCAGCTTAGAGGCCACTAGCGGGAGGGCCATAGATACGCAGTATTTT.

This clone showed up just a few times. The chain uses TRBV29-1 and TRBJ1-2; D perhaps matches TRBD1 (5 bases). The V end was cut by 7 bases, the J end by 2 bases, with 20 bases between. From germline, CDR1 is SQVTM and CDR2 ANQGSEA. The CDR3 extends over 15 amino acids. CDR3 loop: CSAILIWGLNYGYTF. DNA for the CDR3: TGCAGCGCCATACTGATATGGGGACTGAACTATGGCTACACCTTC.

In this sample, this clone turned up a few times. V and J are TRBV27 and TRBJ1-5, with D tentatively TRBD1 (6 bases). Germline CDR1 is MNHEY and CDR2 is SMNVEV (reference sequence). The CDR3 runs 14 residues. Trimming removed 5 bases at V and 4 bases at J, with 12 bases between. The CDR3 loop is CASSPWTDNQPQHF. The CDR3 bases are TGTGCCAGCAGTCCCTGGACAGATAATCAGCCCCAGCATTTT.

This clone was counted between two and nine times. The chain is built from TRBV13 and TRBJ2-1; maybe TRBD2 (6 bases). Trimming stripped 6 bases from V and 0 bases from J, with 9 bases between. CDR3 length: 14 amino acids. CDR1 and CDR2 (germline): PRHDT, FYEKMQ (reference sequence). The CDR3: CASSRRDSYNEQFF. The DNA for the CDR3 is TGTGCCAGCAGTCGGCGGGACTCCTACAATGAGCAGTTCTTC.

This clone was seen only a few times. The chain couples TRBV2 to TRBJ1-1; no definite D call. Germline CDR1 SNHLY, CDR2 FYNNEI. V lost 1 base and J 1 base, leaving 4 bases between the germline ends. The CDR3 runs to 13 residues. The CDR3 loop is CASSEERNTEAFF. CDR3 sequence (DNA): TGTGCCAGCAGTGAAGAACGGAACACTGAAGCTTTCTTT.

This clone has just a few counts. This chain links TRBV15 with TRBJ1-3; D uncertain. The germline V gene has CDR1 LNHNV and CDR2 YYDKDF (reference sequence). CDR3 length: 17 amino acids. V was shortened by 0 bases and J by 4 bases, with 16 bases between the two germline ends. CDR3 bases: TGTGCCACCAGCAGAGATCGCCCCCGGGGATCCGGAAACACCATATATTTT. Protein product: CATSRDRPRGSGNTIYF.

The sample holds a few counts of this clone. This chain links TRBV7-9 with TRBJ2-3; D perhaps matches TRBD1 (6 bases). The length of the CDR3 is 11 residues. The germline V gene encodes CDR1 SEHNR and CDR2 FQNEAQ (reference sequence). The CDR3 spells CSTTGSDTQYF. The CDR3, as DNA: TGTTCTACCACAGGGTCAGATACGCAGTATTTT.

In nucleotides, the CDR3 is TGTGCCAGCAGTTTCACTCGGGCAGGGGCCCCCCCTGAAGCTTTCTTT. Translating gives CASSFTRAGAPPEAFF. The chain uses TRBV28 and TRBJ1-1; D possibly corresponds to TRBD1 (6 bases). This CDR3 comprises 16 residues. The germline gives CDR1 MDHEN, CDR2 SYDVKM. V was trimmed by 3 bases and J by 6 bases, leaving 20 bases between them.

This clone came up a few times. V is TRBV27 and J is TRBJ2-6, with unresolved D. This CDR3 spans 14 amino acids. Trimming removed 3 bases from V and 4 bases from J, with 7 bases in between. Germline V gene data show CDR1 as MNHEY and CDR2 as SMNVEV (reference sequence). CDR3 DNA sequence: TGTGCCAGCAGTTTGGGTACCGGGGCCAACGTCCTGACTTTC. It specifies CASSLGTGANVLTF.

This clone was observed a few times. The gene calls are TRBV7-2 and TRBJ1-2; possible D gene TRBD1, 5 bases. Germline CDR1 reads SGHTA; CDR2 reads FQGNSA. The CDR3 covers 15 residues. V was shortened by 5 bases and J by 2 bases, with 15 bases between the two germline ends. The CDR3 nucleotides read TGTGCCAGCAGCCCACTCCCTGGGGCCAACTATGGCTACACCTTC. Encoded protein: CASSPLPGANYGYTF. The full variable domain, completed using reference TRBV7-2 and TRBJ1-2, is GAGVSQSPSNKVTEKGKDVELRCDPISGHTALYWYRQSLGQGLEFLIYFQGNSAPDKSGLPSDRFSAERTGGSVSTLTIQRTQQEDSAVYLCASSPLPGANYGYTFGSGTRLTVV.

The CDR3, as DNA: TGTGCCAGCAGCGTAGGGAGTTTAAGCACAGATACGCAGTATTTT. It encodes CASSVGSLSTDTQYF. The chain uses TRBV9 and TRBJ2-3; D is uncertain. CDR1 and CDR2 from the germline V gene are SGDLS and YYNGEE. The CDR3 has 15 residues. With 0 bases removed from V and 0 bases from J, the gap between germline ends came to 8 bases. Combining the CDR3 with reference TRBV9 and TRBJ2-3 gives the whole variable domain DSGVTQTPKHLITATGQRVTLRCSPRSGDLSVYWYQQSLDQGLQFLIQYYNGEERAKGNILERFSAQQFPDLHSELNLSSLELGDSALYFCASSVGSLSTDTQYFGPGTRLTVL.

This sequence joins TRBV28 and TRBJ2-1, with TRBD2 matching 13 bases. There are 15 residues in the CDR3. V was clipped by 4 bases and J by 7 bases; unmatched bases: 4. Germline loops: CDR1 MDHEN, CDR2 SYDVKM. CDR3 nucleotides: TGTGCCAGCAGTTGGACTAGCGGGAGTCAGAATGAGCAGTTCTTC. The encoded protein is CASSWTSGSQNEQFF.

The chain has TRBV4-2 and TRBJ2-2; 7 positions agree with TRBD1. This CDR3 is 16 amino acids long. The germline V gene encodes CDR1 LGHNA and CDR2 YNFKEQ. The ends lost 2 bases at V and 7 bases at J; junction bases unmatched: 10. In nucleotides, the CDR3 is TGTGCCAGCAGCCAACTCATAGGGGGCTTTTACGGGGAGCTGTTTTTT. Encoded protein: CASSQLIGGFYGELFF.